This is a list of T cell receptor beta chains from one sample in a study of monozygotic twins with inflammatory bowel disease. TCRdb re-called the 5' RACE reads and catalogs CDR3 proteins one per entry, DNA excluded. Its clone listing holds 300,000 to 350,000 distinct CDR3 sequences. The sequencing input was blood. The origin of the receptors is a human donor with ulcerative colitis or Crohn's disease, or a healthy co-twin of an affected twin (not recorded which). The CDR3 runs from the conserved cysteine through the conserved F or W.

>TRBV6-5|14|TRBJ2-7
CASSSPGGPYEQYF
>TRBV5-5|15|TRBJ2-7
CASSPGHTSSYEQYF
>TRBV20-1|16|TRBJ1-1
CSARGLDTRFGRGAFF
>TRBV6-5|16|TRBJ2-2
CASSYLADVNTGELFF
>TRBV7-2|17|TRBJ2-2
CASSFAGTSGNTGELFF
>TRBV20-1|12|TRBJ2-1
CSAPDSPHEQFF
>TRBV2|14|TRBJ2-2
CASSGTLNTGELFF
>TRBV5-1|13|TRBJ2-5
CASSSGFQETQYF
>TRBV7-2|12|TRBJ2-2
CASSRASGELFF
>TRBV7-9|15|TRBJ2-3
CASSPPLSSTDTQYF
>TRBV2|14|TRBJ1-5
CASRKDRGNQPQHF
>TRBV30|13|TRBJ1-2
CAWSVRIKYGYTF
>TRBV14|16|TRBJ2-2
CASSSLSAGTTGELFF
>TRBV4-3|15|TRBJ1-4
CASSQGGVFGEKLFF
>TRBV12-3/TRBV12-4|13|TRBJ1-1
CASSFRVTSEAFF